This TCR beta chain was recovered during a study of blood T cell repertoires in COVID-19. In the study overall: There were acute and convalescent COVID-19 samples, and they came from the United States, Italy and Spain. From T cells, B-cell-depleted T cells, or PBMCs came the material, which was cDNA or gDNA.

Recruited during active infection, patients (from Seattle) were subsequently followed longitudinally. Data came from immunoSEQ multiplex PCR; TCRdb stores just in-frame clones and leaves some out. The data show more than 200,000 clones, 70% to 90% seen once. This clone has a single count. The V end lost 3 bases, the J end lost 3 bases, and 12 bases lay between the germline ends. The CDR3 loop spans 14 amino acids. Germline loops: CDR1 MDHEN, CDR2 SYDVKM. The clonotype originates from an older woman with COVID-19, enrolled during active disease. This chain connects TRBV28 to TRBJ2-7; TRBD1 is a possible D gene (5 bases). The sample taken for sequencing was peripheral blood. CDR3: CASSFPTANYEQYF. In DNA, the CDR3 is TGTGCCAGCAGTTTTCCGACAGCGAACTACGAGCAGTACTTC.